This T cell receptor (beta chain) appears in the sequencing data of a study of metastatic and nonmetastatic thyroid tumors. Study background: Repertoires were compared across blood and tumor or nodule tissue from malignant and benign thyroid patients.

The CDR3 consists of 12 residues. Trimming took off 3 bases at V and 8 bases at J, with 8 bases between the two ends. The V gene's germline CDR1 is MNHNS and CDR2 SASEGT. This clone is termed medium-sized. What it recognizes is unknown. Original processing notes: A papillary thyroid cancer distant-metastasis classifier was built from CDR3 differences across clinicopathological groups. TCRdb reassembled clones from the PCR reads with MiXCR. For this entry, the V and J calls and clone size follow TCRdb and not the study's own pipeline. Among about 19,000 clones listed, roughly 17% were seen once. Findings and limits, study-wide: Compared with benign nodules, malignant thyroid tumors were reported to have significantly higher TCR beta diversity in both blood and tumor.

All patients were untreated before thyroid surgery. The chain uses TRBV6-1 and TRBJ1-3; weak D call: TRBD1 (5 bases). The sample was blood. The clonotype was recovered from a male donor with papillary thyroid cancer or a benign thyroid nodule (not recorded which). Some clones in this sample may be carry-over from other donors' samples. The CDR3 protein is CASSEGVHTIYF. The CDR3 DNA reads as TGTGCCAGCAGTGAGGGGGTCCACACCATATATTTT.